These 2 T cell receptor beta chains share one sample of origin, sequenced in a study of T cells in Graves' hyperthyroidism and ophthalmopathy. RNA transcripts were the template for amplifying TCR beta CDR3 regions. The HTBI set primed first-round TCR CDR3 RT-PCR. TCRdb fed the multiplex PCR reads into MiXCR, producing one record per CDR3 protein. The sample has 250,000 or so distinct CDR3 sequences; approximately 16% are singletons. Material: blood. Receptors were obtained from a woman between 18 and 29 years old with Graves' ophthalmopathy.

The chain couples TRBV28 to TRBJ2-7, with 12 bases lining up with TRBD2. This CDR3 has 20 amino acids. With V trimmed by 8 bases and J by 1 base, 21 bases remained unmatched. Germline CDR1 reads MDHEN; CDR2 reads SYDVKM. CDR3 in DNA: TGTGCCAGCGACCCAACGGTGAGGACTAGCGGGAAGAGTAGGTCCTACGAGCAGTACTTC. It encodes CASDPTVRTSGKSRSYEQYF.

This clonotype was counted at least ten times. The chain joins TRBV20-1 to TRBJ2-3; 7 bases are shared with TRBD1. Germline V gives CDR1 DFQATT, CDR2 SNEGSKA (reference sequence). With V trimmed by 7 bases and J by 3 bases, 7 bases remained unmatched. The CDR3 spans 13 residues. The DNA of the CDR3 is TGCAGTGTTTGGAAGGGGGCAACAGATACGCAGTATTTT. It is translated as CSVWKGATDTQYF.